These T cell receptor beta chains were read from a single sample in a study of beta chain features in type 1 diabetes. Produced via immunoSEQ multiplex PCR; TCRdb's table is partial and in-frame only. The sample lists about 140,000 clones; less than 8.5% were seen once. The sequenced sample consisted of central memory CD4+ T cells from blood. These TCRs come from a woman aged 25 to 39 in good health. Each CDR3 is given with its conserved first and last residue. The order of the fields is clone size, D gene, V gene, J gene, CDR3 DNA, CDR3 protein. A D gene is named only where the DNA matches it firmly. Rows give clone size only sometimes, using once, few, many, or a class for an expanded clone.

abundance: .
d_gene: TRBD1
v_gene: TRBV19
j_gene: TRBJ1-5
CDR3nt: TGTGCCAGCCAAGACAGGGCGAGAGATGGACCCCAGCATTTT
CDR3aa: CASQDRARDGPQHF

abundance: few
d_gene: .
v_gene: TRBV6-1
j_gene: TRBJ2-7
CDR3nt: TGTGCCAGCAGTGAAGCCAGGGTATCCGAGCAGTACTTC
CDR3aa: CASSEARVSEQYF

abundance: few
d_gene: TRBD2
v_gene: TRBV7-6
j_gene: TRBJ2-7
CDR3nt: TGTGCCAGCAGCTTAGCAGTAGCGGGAGGGCCCTACGAGCAGTACTTC
CDR3aa: CASSLAVAGGPYEQYF

abundance: many
d_gene: TRBD2
v_gene: TRBV18
j_gene: TRBJ2-3
CDR3nt: TGTGCCAGCAGCCTGCTAGCGGTCAACACAGATACGCAGTATTTT
CDR3aa: CASSLLAVNTDTQYF

abundance: many
d_gene: TRBD2
v_gene: TRBV19
j_gene: TRBJ2-1
CDR3nt: TGTGCCAGTAGTGGGCAGCGGGAGACTGAGCAGTTCTTC
CDR3aa: CASSGQRETEQFF

abundance: .
d_gene: TRBD1
v_gene: TRBV9
j_gene: TRBJ1-5
CDR3nt: TGTGCCAGCAGCGCGGGACAGCTGGGGCCCCAGCATTTT
CDR3aa: CASSAGQLGPQHF

abundance: few
d_gene: TRBD1
v_gene: TRBV13
j_gene: TRBJ1-2
CDR3nt: TGTGCCAGCAGCCGGGGACAGGCAAGGGTATATGGCTACACCTTC
CDR3aa: CASSRGQARVYGYTF

abundance: few
d_gene: .
v_gene: TRBV28
j_gene: TRBJ1-1
CDR3nt: TGTGCCAGCAGTTTATACCGGGAGTCAGCTTTCTTT
CDR3aa: CASSLYRESAFF

abundance: few
d_gene: TRBD2
v_gene: TRBV4-2
j_gene: TRBJ2-3
CDR3nt: TGTGCCAGCAGCCAAGAAGGAACTTGGTTAGCGGGGAGTATCGCAGATACGCAGTATTTT
CDR3aa: CASSQEGTWLAGSIADTQYF

abundance: few
d_gene: .
v_gene: TRBV18
j_gene: TRBJ1-2
CDR3nt: TGTGCCAGCTCACCAAGGGACGCCGCGCGGGGAGGCTACACCTTC
CDR3aa: CASSPRDAARGGYTF

abundance: few
d_gene: .
v_gene: TRBV29-1
j_gene: TRBJ2-5
CDR3nt: TGCAGCGTTGACGGGGGGCGGCGGGAGACCCAGTACTTC
CDR3aa: CSVDGGRRETQYF

abundance: .
d_gene: TRBD2
v_gene: TRBV13
j_gene: TRBJ2-4
CDR3nt: TGTGCCAGCAGCGCACTAGCGGGAGAAAACATTCAGTACTTC
CDR3aa: CASSALAGENIQYF

abundance: few
d_gene: TRBD2
v_gene: TRBV28
j_gene: TRBJ2-4
CDR3nt: TGTGCCAGCAGTCTAGCGGGAGGGCCAACGAACATTCAGTACTTC
CDR3aa: CASSLAGGPTNIQYF

abundance: .
d_gene: TRBD1
v_gene: TRBV18
j_gene: TRBJ1-3
CDR3nt: TGTGCCAGCTCACCACCGGGACAGGGGCCCGGGACGATCTCTGGAAACACCATATATTTT
CDR3aa: CASSPPGQGPGTISGNTIYF

abundance: many
d_gene: .
v_gene: TRBV2
j_gene: TRBJ2-7
CDR3nt: TGTGCCAGCAAAACCGAAGGAGGCTACGAGCAGTACTTC
CDR3aa: CASKTEGGYEQYF

abundance: few
d_gene: TRBD1
v_gene: TRBV28
j_gene: TRBJ1-5
CDR3nt: TGTGCCAGCAGCGACAGGGGGCGATACCAGCCCCAGCATTTT
CDR3aa: CASSDRGRYQPQHF

abundance: few
d_gene: .
v_gene: TRBV11-3
j_gene: TRBJ2-3
CDR3nt: TGTGCCAGCAGCTTGGGCCGCGCAACGCAGTATTTT
CDR3aa: CASSLGRATQYF

abundance: .
d_gene: .
v_gene: TRBV19
j_gene: TRBJ2-5
CDR3nt: TGTGCCAGTAGGGGAGGAGAGACCCAGTACTTC
CDR3aa: CASRGGETQYF

abundance: few
d_gene: .
v_gene: TRBV5-1
j_gene: TRBJ2-7
CDR3nt: TGCGCCAGCACACAAAGAGGGCTAGCGTCAACCTACGAGCAGTACTTC
CDR3aa: CASTQRGLASTYEQYF

abundance: .
d_gene: TRBD2
v_gene: TRBV10-3
j_gene: TRBJ2-5
CDR3nt: TGTGCCATCAGTGGGGCAGGAGCGGGACTAGCGGCCCAAGAGACCCAGTACTTC
CDR3aa: CAISGAGAGLAAQETQYF

abundance: few
d_gene: TRBD2
v_gene: TRBV19
j_gene: TRBJ2-2
CDR3nt: TGTGCCGGGGGTAGCGGGGTCACCGGGGAGCTGTTTTTT
CDR3aa: CAGGSGVTGELFF

abundance: .
d_gene: .
v_gene: TRBV7-3
j_gene: TRBJ2-5
CDR3nt: TGTGCCAGCAGCTTCGGACAGAAAGAGACCCAGTACTTC
CDR3aa: CASSFGQKETQYF

abundance: .
d_gene: .
v_gene: TRBV19
j_gene: TRBJ2-1
CDR3nt: TGTGCCACAACAAGGGGCTATTCCTATGAGCAGTTCTTC
CDR3aa: CATTRGYSYEQFF